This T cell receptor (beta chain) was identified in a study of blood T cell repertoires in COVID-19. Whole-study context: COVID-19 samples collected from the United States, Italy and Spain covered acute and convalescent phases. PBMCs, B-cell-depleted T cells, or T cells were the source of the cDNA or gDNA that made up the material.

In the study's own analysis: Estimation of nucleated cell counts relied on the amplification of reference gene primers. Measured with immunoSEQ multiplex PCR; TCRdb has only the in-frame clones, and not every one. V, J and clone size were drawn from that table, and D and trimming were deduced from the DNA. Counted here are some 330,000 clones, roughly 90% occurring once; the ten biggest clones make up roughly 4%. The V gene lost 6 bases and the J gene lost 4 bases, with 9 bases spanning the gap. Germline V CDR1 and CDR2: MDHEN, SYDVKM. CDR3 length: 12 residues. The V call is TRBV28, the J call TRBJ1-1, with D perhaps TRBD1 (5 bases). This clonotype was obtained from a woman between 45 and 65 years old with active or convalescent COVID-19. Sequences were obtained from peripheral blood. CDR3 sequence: CASSREGTEAFF. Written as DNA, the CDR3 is TGTGCCAGCAGCAGGGAGGGCACTGAAGCTTTCTTT. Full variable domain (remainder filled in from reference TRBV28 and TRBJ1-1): DVKVTQSSRYLVKRTGEKVFLECVQDMDHENMFWYRQDPGLGLRLIYFSYDVKMKEKGDIPEGYSVSREKKERFSLILESASTNQTSMYLCASSREGTEAFFGQGTRLTVV.